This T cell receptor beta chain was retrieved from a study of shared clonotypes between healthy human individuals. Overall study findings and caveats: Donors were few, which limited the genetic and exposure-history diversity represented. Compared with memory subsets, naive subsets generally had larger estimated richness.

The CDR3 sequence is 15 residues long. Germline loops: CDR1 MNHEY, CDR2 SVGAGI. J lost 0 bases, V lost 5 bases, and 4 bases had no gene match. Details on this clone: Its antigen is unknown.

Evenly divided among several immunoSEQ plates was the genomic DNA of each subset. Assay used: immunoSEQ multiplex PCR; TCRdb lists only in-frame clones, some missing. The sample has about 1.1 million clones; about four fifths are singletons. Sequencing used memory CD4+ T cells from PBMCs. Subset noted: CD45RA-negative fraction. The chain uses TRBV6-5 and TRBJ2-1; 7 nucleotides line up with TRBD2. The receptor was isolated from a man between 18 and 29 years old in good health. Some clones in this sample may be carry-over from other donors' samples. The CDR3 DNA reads TGTGCCAGCAGTCGGGACTACTTCTCCTACAATGAGCAGTTCTTC. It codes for CASSRDYFSYNEQFF.